The 21 T cell receptor beta chains given below trace back to one sample, sequenced in a study of PD-1 blockade in classical Hodgkin lymphoma (dated by TCRdb to about 2020). The library was prepared using the immunoSEQ multiplex PCR assay. Not all clones reach the TCRdb copy of this immuneACCESS table, which keeps in-frame sequences only. Checked studies attribute under half of the gap to unresolved V genes and leave the rest unexplained. The sample contains around 30,000 clones, more than 85% of them found a single time. The biggest ten clones account for about 4% of the sample. The sample's time point label is to be understood as: newly diagnosed, previously untreated cHL patient sample. The sample comprised peripheral blood mononuclear cells (PBMCs). Every receptor here comes from a human donor with classical Hodgkin lymphoma.

The chain is built from TRBV19 and TRBJ1-4; 7 nucleotides agree with TRBD1. Germline V gives CDR1 LNHDA, CDR2 SQIVND (reference sequence). The J segment lost 2 bases and the V segment lost 6 bases, leaving 3 bases of the junction unmatched. The CDR3 has 14 amino acids. CDR3: CASRQQGTNEKLFF. CDR3 nucleotides: TGTGCCAGTAGACAACAGGGGACTAATGAAAAACTGTTTTTT.

J is TRBJ2-5 and V is TRBV7-6; TRBD1 matches at 8 bases. Germline V gene sequence: CDR1 SGHVS, CDR2 FNYEAQ. There are 18 residues in the CDR3. V lost 5 bases and J lost 4; bases outside the gene matches: 18. CDR3 DNA sequence: TGTGCCAGCAGCCCGCGGACAGGGTCGTTGTCCGAAGGAGAGACCCAGTACTTC. This codes for CASSPRTGSLSEGETQYF.

The chain is built from TRBV28 and TRBJ1-5, with 9 bases identical to TRBD1. Germline V gene data show CDR1 as MDHEN and CDR2 as SYDVKM. The J segment lost 5 bases and the V segment lost 4 bases, leaving 6 bases of the junction unmatched. This CDR3 contains 15 residues. For the CDR3, the DNA is TGTGCCAGCAGTTCATCCGGGACAGGGTATCAGCCCCAGCATTTT. Amino acid sequence: CASSSSGTGYQPQHF.

This chain uses TRBV18 with TRBJ2-7; unclear D gene. The CDR3 has 13 residues. CDR1 KGHSH and CDR2 LQKENI come from the germline V gene. Deletions cut 4 bases from V and 0 bases from J, with 7 bases between. The DNA of the CDR3 is TGTGCCAGCTCACGTGGGGACTCCTACGAGCAGTACTTC. Its protein is CASSRGDSYEQYF.

The chain couples TRBV30 to TRBJ2-1; TRBD1 agrees at 9 bases. V was pared by 2 bases and J by 9 bases, with 8 bases of the junction left unmatched. CDR1 and CDR2 from the germline V gene are GTSNPN and SVGIG (reference sequence). The CDR3 loop spans 14 amino acids. The CDR3 spells CAWSRQGGLVEQFF. The CDR3 bases are TGTGCCTGGAGTCGACAGGGGGGTCTCGTTGAGCAGTTCTTC.

The chain has TRBV5-1 and TRBJ1-3; 11 nucleotides match TRBD1. V was clipped by 5 bases and J by 0 bases; unmatched bases: 4. In germline, CDR1 is SGHRS, CDR2 YFSETQ. The CDR3 contains 16 residues. The CDR3 DNA is TGCGCCAGCAGGCTGGGACAGGGGGACTCTGGAAACACCATATATTTT. Protein: CASRLGQGDSGNTIYF.

The chain combines TRBV18 with TRBJ2-7; D uncertain. The germline V and J ends were trimmed by 0 bases and 3 bases, with 6 bases remaining between them. The V gene's germline CDR1 is KGHSH and CDR2 LQKENI. The CDR3 sequence is 13 residues long. For the CDR3, the DNA is TGTGCCAGCTCACCACCAGGGAACTACGAGCAGTACTTC. This sequence encodes CASSPPGNYEQYF.

The chain couples TRBV18 to TRBJ2-1; 7 bases match TRBD2. CDR3 length: 17 residues. The V segment lost 2 bases and the J segment 4 bases; nucleotides outside the gene matches: 11. The germline gives CDR1 KGHSH, CDR2 LQKENI. CDR3 in amino acids: CASSPSFAGVGYNEQFF. The CDR3 bases are TGTGCCAGCTCACCAAGTTTTGCGGGAGTAGGATACAATGAGCAGTTCTTC.

The rearrangement links TRBV7-2 to TRBJ2-3; 7 positions match TRBD1. The CDR3 is 16 residues long. The junction had 8 bases not matched to a gene; V was cut back by 4 bases and J by 1 base. The germline V gene encodes CDR1 SGHTA and CDR2 FQGNSA. The CDR3 region is CASSSRIQGGTDTQYF. CDR3 in DNA: TGTGCCAGCAGCTCCCGAATCCAGGGGGGCACAGATACGCAGTATTTT.

This clone was counted a single time. The chain uses TRBV5-1 and TRBJ2-1; D not certain. Trimming stripped 0 bases from V and 8 bases from J, with 9 bases between. The V gene's germline CDR1 is SGHRS and CDR2 YFSETQ. The CDR3 length is 13 residues. The CDR3 protein is CASSLVLNHEQFF. The CDR3 nucleotides are TGCGCCAGCAGCTTGGTACTAAATCATGAGCAGTTCTTC. The variable domain in full, with the rest retrieved from reference TRBV5-1 and TRBJ2-1, is KAGVTQTPRYLIKTRGQQVTLSCSPISGHRSVSWYQQTPGQGLQFLFEYFSETQRNKGNFPGRFSGRQFSNSRSEMNVSTLELGDSALYLCASSLVLNHEQFFGPGTRLTVL.

The chain employs TRBV19 and TRBJ2-5; 8 bases are a match to TRBD1. Germline-derived CDR1 and CDR2 are LNHDA and SQIVND (reference sequence). After removal of 7 bases from V and 4 bases from J, the junction contained 5 bases not matched to a gene. The CDR3 consists of 13 residues. The CDR3: CASKETGVETQYF. DNA for the CDR3: TGTGCCAGTAAGGAGACAGGGGTAGAGACCCAGTACTTC.

V gene TRBV6-1 combines with J gene TRBJ2-7, with TRBD1 matching 11 bases. The CDR3 is made up of 15 amino acids. Trimming took 5 bases from V and 2 from J; bases not matched to a gene: 5. Germline V gene data show CDR1 as MNHNS and CDR2 as SASEGT. The CDR3 loop is CASSKPGQGAYEQYF. DNA for the CDR3: TGTGCCAGCAGTAAACCGGGACAGGGGGCCTACGAGCAGTACTTC.

This rearrangement joins TRBV11-2 to TRBJ2-5, with 8 bases lining up with TRBD1. The CDR3 has 15 residues. CDR1 and CDR2 from the germline V gene are SGHAT and FQNNGV. The V and J ends lost 2 bases and 5 bases, in that order; junction bases with no gene match: 7. CDR3 protein: CASSLNRGSGETQYF. The CDR3 nucleotides are TGTGCCAGCAGCTTAAACAGGGGGTCGGGGGAGACCCAGTACTTC.

The chain carries TRBV5-1 and TRBJ1-1, with D possibly being TRBD1 (5 bases). The germline gives CDR1 SGHRS, CDR2 YFSETQ. Trimming took 0 bases from V and 7 from J, leaving 13 bases between them. The CDR3 is 14 residues long. The CDR3 nucleotides are TGCGCCAGCAGCTTGGGGGGGAATGAGAATGAAGCTTTCTTT. This codes for CASSLGGNENEAFF.

The V call is TRBV10-3, the J call TRBJ1-5, with TRBD1 matching over 7 bases. V was clipped by 5 bases and J by 0 bases; unmatched bases: 4. Germline CDR1 is ENHRY and CDR2 is SYGVKD. This CDR3 is 15 amino acids long. The CDR3 region is CAISTQGLSNQPQHF. The CDR3 DNA is TGTGCCATCAGTACACAGGGGCTTAGCAATCAGCCCCAGCATTTT.

The CDR3 reads CASSAAGGYEQYF. CDR3 coding DNA: TGTGCCAGCAGCGCCGCAGGGGGGTATGAGCAGTACTTC. The gene calls are TRBV7-6 and TRBJ2-7; maybe TRBD1 (7 bases). Germline V gene data show CDR1 as SGHVS and CDR2 as FNYEAQ. This CDR3 has 13 amino acids. Trimming left V 5 bases short and J 7 bases short, with 15 bases between.

This clone was found once. V is TRBV7-2 and J is TRBJ2-7, with D perhaps TRBD2 (6 bases). Germline loops: CDR1 SGHTA, CDR2 FQGNSA. This CDR3 contains 15 residues. V was cut by 3 bases and J by 0 bases, with 12 bases left in between. CDR3 in amino acids: CASSFSLANSYEQYF. The CDR3, as DNA: TGTGCCAGCAGCTTTTCCCTAGCGAACTCCTACGAGCAGTACTTC.

V is TRBV10-1 and J is TRBJ2-5, with 7 bases lining up with TRBD2. J was trimmed by 1 base and V by 3 bases; bases with no gene match: 11. Germline V lookup: CDR1 WNHNN, CDR2 SYGVQD (reference sequence). CDR3 length: 17 amino acids. The CDR3 sequence is CASSEGRETALQETQYF. The CDR3 DNA follows: TGCGCCAGCAGTGAAGGGCGGGAGACAGCCCTCCAAGAGACCCAGTACTTC.

To note about this clone: The same CDR3 also results from other DNA sequences found in this sample. CDR3 bases: TGTGCCAGTAGTACCACAGGGAGCTCTGGAAACACCATATATTTT. Residues: CASSTTGSSGNTIYF. The chain links TRBV19 to TRBJ1-3; possibly TRBD1 for D (6 bases). Trimming took off 4 bases at V and 0 bases at J, with 10 bases between the two ends. This CDR3 is built from 15 residues. Germline CDR1 and CDR2: LNHDA and SQIVND (reference sequence). Combining the CDR3 with reference TRBV19 and TRBJ1-3 gives the whole variable domain DGGITQSPKYLFRKEGQNVTLSCEQNLNHDAMYWYRQDPGQGLRLIYYSQIVNDFQKGDIAEGYSVSREKKESFPLTVTSAQKNPTAFYLCASSTTGSSGNTIYFGEGSWLTVV.

J is TRBJ1-2 and V is TRBV29-1, with 9 bases aligning to TRBD1. The germline V gene has CDR1 SQVTM and CDR2 ANQGSEA. V lost 1 base, J lost 7 bases, and 7 bases stayed unmatched. This CDR3 has 14 amino acids. The CDR3 reads CSVEGWDRESGYTF. The CDR3 DNA reads as TGCAGCGTTGAAGGGTGGGACAGGGAGAGTGGCTACACCTTC.

V usage is TRBV5-4 and J usage is TRBJ2-3, with a weak D call TRBD2 (6 bases). Germline lookup yields CDR1 SGHNT and CDR2 YYREEE (reference sequence). The CDR3 is 15 residues long. Trimming pared 4 bases from V and 0 bases from J, leaving 12 bases between. The CDR3 loop is CASSLGGDSTDTQYF. CDR3 coding DNA: TGTGCCAGCAGCCTGGGGGGAGATAGCACAGATACGCAGTATTTT.